This entry lists 10 T cell receptor beta chains sequenced from one sample in a study of graft-versus-host responses after intestinal transplantation. Generated by immunoSEQ multiplex PCR, the TCRdb table keeps only in-frame clones and is missing some. The table records several thousand clones, roughly 32% of them present only once. The sequenced sample was alloreactive CD4+ T cells from a mixed lymphocyte reaction culture, obtained before transplantation. Subset of the sample: CFSE-low proliferating T cells sorted from approximately 6-day pre-transplant mixed lymphocyte reaction (GvH or HvG direction). Receptors originate from a human patient who was an organ donor for intestinal transplantation.

This clone was counted between two and nine times. This chain joins TRBV11-3 and TRBJ2-5; D unclear. V lost 2 bases and J 5 bases, leaving 9 bases between the germline ends. The germline gives CDR1 SGHNT, CDR2 YENEEA. The CDR3 spans 13 residues. The CDR3 region has the DNA TGTGCCAGCAGCTTACCCCCAGTCGAGACCCAGTACTTC. Translating it yields CASSLPPVETQYF.

This clone is large in the sample. The genes are TRBV18 and TRBJ1-5; 10 nucleotides agree with TRBD1. The V gene's germline CDR1 is KGHSH and CDR2 LQKENI. The V and J ends lost 3 bases and 6 bases, in that order; junction bases with no gene match: 2. The CDR3 runs to 14 residues. CDR3 in DNA: TGTGCCAGCTCACCTGGGACAGGGGTTCAGCCCCAGCATTTT. Residues: CASSPGTGVQPQHF.

This clone came up a few times. The chain carries TRBV27 and TRBJ2-3; 16 nucleotides agree with TRBD2. There are 18 residues in the CDR3. Trimming took 4 bases from V and 5 from J; bases not matched to a gene: 9. Germline lookup yields CDR1 MNHEY and CDR2 SMNVEV (reference sequence). CDR3 in amino acids: CASSSFKGLAGGRDTQYF. The CDR3 nucleotides read TGTGCCAGCAGTTCATTTAAGGGACTAGCGGGGGGGCGAGATACGCAGTATTTT.

The chain recombines TRBV6-4 with TRBJ1-2, with D maybe TRBD1 (5 bases). Germline loops: CDR1 MRHNA, CDR2 SNTAGT. There are 15 residues in the CDR3. Trimming stripped 3 bases from V and 8 bases from J, with 19 bases between. CDR3 DNA sequence: TGTGCCAGCAGTGAGGTAGAAGGCCAGGGAAGCGGCTACACCTTC. The encoded protein is CASSEVEGQGSGYTF.

This clone was recorded a few times. Sequence at one end of the junction differs from germline and may be a read error. The gene calls are TRBV5-1 and TRBJ2-7; 11 bases align to TRBD1. The CDR3 extends over 16 amino acids. Germline lookup yields CDR1 SGHRS and CDR2 YFSETQ. The CDR3 DNA reads TGTGCCAGCAGCCCACTCGGGACAGGGGGGCTCTACGAGCAGTACTTC. It yields the protein CASSPLGTGGLYEQYF.

The chain couples TRBV5-1 to TRBJ1-1, with D unresolved. The germline V and J ends were trimmed by 0 bases and 8 bases, with 8 bases remaining between them. This CDR3 region has 12 residues. The germline V gene has CDR1 SGHRS and CDR2 YFSETQ. The CDR3 is CASSLGTGEAFF. Written as DNA, the CDR3 is TGCGCCAGCAGCTTGGGAACGGGGGAAGCTTTCTTT.

This clone was seen a handful of times. The chain recombines TRBV4-2 with TRBJ1-2, with TRBD1 identical over 8 bases. This CDR3 spans 16 amino acids. The germline CDR1 and CDR2 sequences are LGHNA and YNFKEQ. The V segment lost 5 bases and the J segment 5 bases; nucleotides outside the gene matches: 13. In nucleotides, the CDR3 is TGTGCCAGCAGCTTGGCCGTGGACAGGGTCAGATATGGCTACACCTTC. This codes for CASSLAVDRVRYGYTF.

Relative to its sample, this clone is medium-sized. This CDR3 is CASSAIQGNQPQHF. DNA of the CDR3: TGTGCCAGCTCAGCCATACAGGGCAATCAGCCCCAGCATTTT. This sequence joins TRBV18 and TRBJ1-5; D might be TRBD1 (5 bases). V lost 5 bases and J 2 bases, leaving 10 bases between the germline ends. This CDR3 spans 14 amino acids. Germline V gene sequence: CDR1 KGHSH, CDR2 LQKENI.

This chain connects TRBV10-3 to TRBJ1-2, with unresolved D. Germline values: CDR1 ENHRY, CDR2 SYGVKD. The CDR3 contains 13 residues. V was trimmed by 3 bases and J by 4 bases, leaving 9 bases between them. CDR3 nucleotides: TGTGCCATCAGTGACGGCGTGGCCTATGGCTACACCTTC. Its protein is CAISDGVAYGYTF.

This clone counts as medium-sized. The chain employs TRBV18 and TRBJ1-1; D ambiguous. Germline CDR1 and CDR2: KGHSH and LQKENI. V was trimmed by 2 bases and J by 6 bases, leaving 4 bases between them. The CDR3 is made up of 11 amino acids. Written as DNA, the CDR3 is TGTGCCAGCTCACCAGCAGCTGAAGCTTTCTTT. Encoded protein: CASSPAAEAFF.